One sample yielded the 10 T cell receptor beta chains listed below, sequenced in a study of response to subunit inactivated influenza vaccine. TCRdb ran MiXCR on the RT-PCR reads and lists one entry per CDR3 protein. The sample consists of hundreds of thousands of distinct CDR3 sequences, around 8% of them appearing once. Here the sequenced sample was PBMCs from blood, taken about 23 months after vaccination. The receptor set was obtained from a man aged 50-75 years who received an inactivated influenza vaccine.

This clonotype showed up just a few times. The chain employs TRBV4-3 and TRBJ2-1, with TRBD2 matching over 8 bases. From germline, CDR1 is LGHNA and CDR2 YSLEER. The CDR3 is made up of 15 amino acids. The junction had 2 bases not matched to a gene; V was cut back by 1 base and J by 3 bases. The CDR3 DNA reads TGCGCCAGCAGCCAAGTTCGGGAGGGCTACAATGAGCAGTTCTTC. Translating gives CASSQVREGYNEQFF.

This clonotype was seen many times. The chain combines TRBV18 with TRBJ2-5; 7 bases are shared with TRBD1. V trimming: 8 bases; J trimming: 3 bases; junction bases outside the gene matches: 6. In germline, CDR1 is KGHSH, CDR2 LQKENI. The length of the CDR3 is 13 residues. The CDR3: CASSPGQKETQYF. CDR3 DNA: TGTGCCAGCAGCCCGGGACAGAAAGAGACCCAGTACTTC.

Many counts were recorded for this clonotype. V and J are TRBV9 and TRBJ2-5, with unresolved D. The CDR3 has 13 residues. Trimming pared 3 bases from V and 2 bases from J, leaving 8 bases between. Germline V gene lookup returns CDR1 SGDLS and CDR2 YYNGEE. CDR3 nucleotide sequence: TGTGCCAGCAGCGCATCTCTACAAGAGACCCAGTACTTC. Its protein is CASSASLQETQYF.

The chain employs TRBV27 and TRBJ1-2; D may be TRBD1 (5 bases). The germline V gene encodes CDR1 MNHEY and CDR2 SMNVEV (reference sequence). Deletions cut 5 bases from V and 8 bases from J, with 18 bases between. The CDR3 spans 14 residues. CDR3 sequence reads: CASSPLGGRFGYTF. Here the CDR3 DNA reads TGTGCCAGCAGTCCCCTCGGGGGAAGGTTCGGCTACACCTTC.

This clonotype was counted between two and nine times. The rearrangement uses TRBV7-6 and TRBJ1-6; TRBD1 agrees at 8 bases. CDR3 length: 16 residues. Germline CDR1 and CDR2: SGHVS and FNYEAQ. V gave up 0 bases and J gave up 9 bases; unmatched junction bases: 7. DNA of the CDR3: TGTGCCAGCAGCTTAGCCCCAAGGACAGGGATTTCACCCCTCCACTTT. Translating it yields CASSLAPRTGISPLHF. Using reference TRBV7-6 and TRBJ1-6 for the parts outside the CDR3, the full variable domain is GAGVSQSPRYKVTKRGQDVALRCDPISGHVSLYWYRQALGQGPEFLTYFNYEAQQDKSGLPNDRFSAERPEGSISTLTIQRTEQRDSAMYRCASSLAPRTGISPLHFGNGTRLTVT.

This clonotype was seen more than once but under ten times. The chain combines TRBV7-2 with TRBJ1-5; 9 nucleotides line up with TRBD1. This CDR3 region has 13 residues. The germline CDR1 and CDR2 sequences are SGHTA and FQGNSA. V shed 8 bases, J shed 4 bases, and the junction held 3 bases outside the gene matches. CDR3 region: CASGDRVNQPQHF. The DNA for the CDR3 is TGTGCCAGCGGGGACAGGGTAAATCAGCCCCAGCATTTT.

This clonotype was detected only a few times. The chain links TRBV28 to TRBJ1-4; a weak D match, TRBD1 (5 bases). Trimming left V 2 bases short and J 6 bases short, with 13 bases between. CDR1 and CDR2 from the germline V gene are MDHEN and SYDVKM. The CDR3 extends over 15 amino acids. The CDR3, as DNA: TGTGCCAGCAGTTTAAGAGGGGTTGGATATGAAAAACTGTTTTTT. Translated, it gives CASSLRGVGYEKLFF.

Ten or more counts support this clonotype. This chain uses TRBV9 with TRBJ2-5; D unresolved. This CDR3 is built from 13 residues. CDR1 and CDR2 from the germline V gene are SGDLS and YYNGEE. Trimming took 0 bases from V and 2 from J, leaving 5 bases between them. CDR3 nucleotide sequence: TGTGCCAGCAGCGTAGGGCAGCAAGAGACCCAGTACTTC. Translated: CASSVGQQETQYF.

The chain couples TRBV20-1 to TRBJ1-4, with TRBD1 as a possible D gene (5 bases). Germline lookup yields CDR1 DFQATT and CDR2 SNEGSKA (reference sequence). The CDR3 loop spans 13 amino acids. V lost 5 bases and J lost 7, with 14 bases in between. The CDR3 DNA follows: TGCAGTGCTGAGAAGTGGGGGAGTGAAAAACTGTTTTTT. As protein: CSAEKWGSEKLFF.

The V call is TRBV7-2, the J call TRBJ1-6; possible D gene TRBD1, 6 bases. V lost 3 bases and J lost 7, with 13 bases in between. CDR1 is SGHTA, CDR2 FQGNSA, per germline. The CDR3 consists of 15 residues. CDR3 nucleotides: TGTGCCAGCAGCTTGGGAATGGGGGCCAATTCACCCCTCCACTTT. Residues: CASSLGMGANSPLHF.